Listed here are 32 T cell receptor beta chains from one sample, sequenced in a study of neoadjuvant anti-PD-1 for oral cavity cancer. Time point meaning: after neoadjuvant nivolumab, at surgical resection. TCRdb's table, derived via immunoSEQ multiplex PCR, lists solely in-frame clones and lacks some. The table records about 9,300 clones, more than 70% of them present only once. The source was PBMCs, collected after nivolumab (anti-PD-1) treatment. These receptors all stem from a person aged 35-79 years with oral cavity squamous cell carcinoma.

This clone was counted between two and nine times. The chain has TRBV9 and TRBJ1-1; D may be TRBD1 (6 bases). This CDR3 has 12 residues. Trimming stripped 3 bases from V and 11 bases from J, with 14 bases between. Germline V gives CDR1 SGDLS, CDR2 YYNGEE. The CDR3: CASSALGGGAFF. The CDR3 nucleotides are TGTGCCAGCAGCGCCTTGGGGGGCGGTGCTTTCTTT.

This clone was detected only once. The chain links TRBV7-8 to TRBJ1-2, with D uncertain. Germline V gene lookup returns CDR1 SGHVS and CDR2 FQNEAQ. The CDR3 sequence is 17 residues long. V dropped 0 bases and J dropped 9 bases, with 23 bases sitting between them. The CDR3 DNA follows: TGTGCCAGCAGCTTAGCGACGGTAAACGAAGTGGGTATTAGCTACACCTTC. Amino acid sequence: CASSLATVNEVGISYTF.

This clone was recorded a few times. The genes are TRBV7-2 and TRBJ2-3, with 9 nucleotides matching TRBD2. The ends lost 3 bases at V and 1 base at J; junction bases unmatched: 2. The germline V gene has CDR1 SGHTA and CDR2 FQGNSA. The CDR3 is 15 residues long. In DNA, the CDR3 is TGTGCCAGCAGCTTTACTAGCGGGCGCACAGATACGCAGTATTTT. It codes for CASSFTSGRTDTQYF.

The gene calls are TRBV7-9 and TRBJ1-6, with TRBD1 matching over 9 bases. The length of the CDR3 is 15 residues. Germline values: CDR1 SEHNR, CDR2 FQNEAQ (reference sequence). J gave up 9 bases and V 5 bases, and 8 bases lay outside the gene matches. Here the CDR3 DNA reads TGTGCCAGCAGCCCAGTGGGACAGGGTCTTTCACCCCTCCACTTT. Translating gives CASSPVGQGLSPLHF.

This clone occurred once. The chain links TRBV12-2 to TRBJ1-5. TRBV12-2 is classified as a pseudogene. The CDR3 extends over 16 amino acids. CDR3 loop: CASRTRLTDTNQPQHF. CDR3 nucleotides: TGTGCAAGTCGCACTCGACTCACCGACACGAATCAGCCCCAGCATTTT.

This clone was observed a handful of times. This sequence joins TRBV19 and TRBJ2-1; 9 nucleotides agree with TRBD2. The germline V gene has CDR1 LNHDA and CDR2 SQIVND (reference sequence). This CDR3 region has 16 residues. Germline trimming cut 5 bases from V and 2 bases from J; bases unmatched to any gene: 7. The CDR3 sequence is CASSRAGGGAYNEQFF. CDR3 nucleotides: TGTGCCAGTAGTCGTGCGGGCGGGGGGGCCTACAATGAGCAGTTCTTC.

The V gene is TRBV14, the J gene TRBJ2-1, with 7 bases identical to TRBD1. Germline CDR1 reads SGHDN; CDR2 reads FVKESK. J was trimmed by 6 bases and V by 1 base; bases with no gene match: 6. The length of the CDR3 is 15 residues. CDR3 loop: CASSQAAGGGNEQFF. The CDR3 DNA is TGTGCCAGCAGCCAAGCGGCAGGGGGTGGCAATGAGCAGTTCTTC.

This chain uses TRBV11-3 with TRBJ2-1; 10 nucleotides align to TRBD2. Per the germline V gene, CDR1 is SGHNT and CDR2 is YENEEA. This CDR3 spans 17 amino acids. J was trimmed by 5 bases and V by 2 bases; bases with no gene match: 9. The CDR3 reads CASSLSSFLAGDNEQFF. CDR3 DNA sequence: TGTGCCAGCAGCTTATCTTCTTTCCTAGCGGGGGACAATGAGCAGTTCTTC. The variable domain in full, with the rest retrieved from reference TRBV11-3 and TRBJ2-1, is EAGVVQSPRYKIIEKKQPVAFWCNPISGHNTLYWYLQNLGQGPELLIRYENEEAVDDSQLPKDRFSAERLKGVDSTLKIQPAELGDSAVYLCASSLSSFLAGDNEQFFGPGTRLTVL.

The chain recombines TRBV9 with TRBJ1-6; D gene ambiguous. V was cut by 1 base and J by 5 bases, with 7 bases left in between. The CDR3 has 14 amino acids. CDR1 is SGDLS and CDR2 is YYNGEE in the germline V gene. Here the CDR3 reads CASSVKGDNSPLHF. The CDR3 DNA is TGTGCCAGCAGCGTAAAAGGTGATAATTCACCCCTCCACTTT. Drawing the rest from reference TRBV9 and TRBJ1-6, the complete variable domain is DSGVTQTPKHLITATGQRVTLRCSPRSGDLSVYWYQQSLDQGLQFLIQYYNGEERAKGNILERFSAQQFPDLHSELNLSSLELGDSALYFCASSVKGDNSPLHFGNGTRLTVT.

The chain joins TRBV27 to TRBJ1-5; 11 bases line up with TRBD1. V lost 1 base to trimming and J lost 7 bases; unmatched junction nucleotides: 3. CDR3 length equals 15 residues. CDR1 and CDR2 (germline): MNHEY, SMNVEV (reference sequence). CDR3 nucleotides: TGTGCCAGCAGTTTATTGGGACAGGGGGAGCAGCCCCAGCATTTT. This encodes CASSLLGQGEQPQHF.

J is TRBJ2-1 and V is TRBV6-1; unclear D gene. Trimming cost V 7 bases and J 1 base, with 11 bases left between them. This CDR3 spans 14 amino acids. Germline-derived CDR1 and CDR2 are MNHNS and SASEGT. The CDR3 DNA follows: TGTGCCAGCACGGTTGCTCAGTCCTACAATGAGCAGTTCTTC. It encodes CASTVAQSYNEQFF.

The chain employs TRBV2 and TRBJ1-6; D perhaps matches TRBD1 (5 bases). The germline V gene encodes CDR1 SNHLY and CDR2 FYNNEI. The CDR3 sequence is 15 residues long. The V gene lost 7 bases and the J gene lost 4 bases, with 14 bases spanning the gap. The CDR3 DNA reads as TGTGCCAGCACTTCGAGGGGAAAGTATAATTCACCCCTCCACTTT. Its protein is CASTSRGKYNSPLHF.

This chain uses TRBV5-1 with TRBJ2-1; 13 bases agree with TRBD2. CDR3 length: 17 amino acids. The V gene's germline CDR1 is SGHRS and CDR2 YFSETQ. Germline trimming cut 3 bases from V and 8 bases from J; bases unmatched to any gene: 11. The CDR3 DNA reads TGCGCCAGCAGCTCCCAACCAACTAGCGGGGGGGGAGATGAGCAGTTCTTC. Translating gives CASSSQPTSGGGDEQFF.

CDR3 DNA sequence: TGTGCCAGCACCCGACAGGGGACGTACGAGCAGTACTTC. Its translation is CASTRQGTYEQYF. The chain carries TRBV7-9 and TRBJ2-7; TRBD1 matches 8 bases. Germline V gene lookup returns CDR1 SEHNR and CDR2 FQNEAQ (reference sequence). The V gene end was trimmed by 7 bases and the J gene end by 4 bases; junction bases not matched to a gene: 6. The CDR3 contains 13 residues.

V usage is TRBV5-1 and J usage is TRBJ1-5; 8 bases map to TRBD1. There are 16 residues in the CDR3. J was trimmed by 7 bases and V by 0 bases; bases with no gene match: 9. Germline V lookup: CDR1 SGHRS, CDR2 YFSETQ. CDR3 nucleotides: TGCGCCAGCAGCTTGGGTACAGGGGGAATTTACCAGCCCCAGCATTTT. Amino acids: CASSLGTGGIYQPQHF.

The chain has TRBV19 and TRBJ1-1; D unresolved. V was clipped by 3 bases and J by 0 bases, with 8 bases between them. Germline assignment: CDR1 LNHDA and CDR2 SQIVND (reference sequence). CDR3 length equals 14 residues. DNA of the CDR3: TGTGCCAGTAGTATGATAGGTATGAACACTGAAGCTTTCTTT. It encodes CASSMIGMNTEAFF.

This chain uses TRBV6-1 with TRBJ2-7; 10 bases are a match to TRBD2. With V trimmed by 10 bases and J by 0 bases, 9 bases remained unmatched. CDR1 is MNHNS and CDR2 is SASEGT in the germline V gene. This CDR3 comprises 15 residues. The CDR3 DNA reads TGTGCCACCCCGCCGGCTAGCGGGAGCTCCTACGAGCAGTACTTC. Amino acid sequence: CATPPASGSSYEQYF.

The chain is built from TRBV10-1 and TRBJ1-3; D remains unclear. Germline CDR1 and CDR2: WNHNN and SYGVQD (reference sequence). Trimming pared 2 bases from V and 0 bases from J, leaving 8 bases between. The CDR3 contains 15 residues. This CDR3 reads CASSELSGSGNTIYF. Written as DNA, the CDR3 is TGCGCCAGCAGTGAGCTTTCAGGCTCTGGAAACACCATATATTTT.

This rearrangement joins TRBV6-6 to TRBJ2-2; D is uncertain. Trimming pared 1 base from V and 4 bases from J, leaving 7 bases between. Germline CDR1 MNHNY, CDR2 SVGAGI (reference sequence). The CDR3 extends over 14 amino acids. CDR3: CASSYLVFTGELFF. The CDR3 DNA is TGTGCCAGCAGTTACTTGGTTTTCACCGGGGAGCTGTTTTTT.

The CDR3 protein is CASTAGGHTGELFF. CDR3 DNA: TGTGCCAGCACGGCGGGAGGGCACACCGGGGAGCTGTTTTTT. The gene calls are TRBV9 and TRBJ2-2; TRBD2 agrees at 9 bases. Germline V gene data show CDR1 as SGDLS and CDR2 as YYNGEE. The V gene end was trimmed by 6 bases and the J gene end by 3 bases; junction bases not matched to a gene: 3. The length of the CDR3 is 14 residues.

The chain carries TRBV4-1 and TRBJ1-1, with D perhaps TRBD1 (5 bases). CDR3 length equals 16 residues. Germline-derived CDR1 and CDR2 are MGHRA and YSYEKL. Trimming cost V 9 bases and J 3 bases, with 23 bases left between them. This CDR3 is CASAAGLRGFDTEAFF. The CDR3 DNA is TGCGCCAGTGCCGCAGGACTTAGGGGATTCGACACTGAAGCTTTCTTT.

This clone was detected a few times. CDR3 nucleotides: TGTGCCAGCAGCCCGCCGGGGAGCGCTGAGACCCAGTACTTC. As protein: CASSPPGSAETQYF. V gene TRBV6-6 combines with J gene TRBJ2-5; a possible D gene is TRBD2 (5 bases). This CDR3 spans 14 amino acids. Looked up from germline, CDR1 is MNHNY and CDR2 is SVGAGI (reference sequence). The V end lost 6 bases, the J end lost 5 bases, and 16 bases lay between the germline ends.

This clone occurred a few times. This sequence joins TRBV7-2 and TRBJ2-7, with D possibly being TRBD1 or TRBD2 (5 bases each). The CDR3 is 13 residues long. The V and J ends lost 8 bases and 6 bases respectively, with 17 bases between them. The germline gives CDR1 SGHTA, CDR2 FQGNSA. The CDR3 protein is CASAFGTRGEQYF. For the CDR3, the DNA is TGTGCCAGCGCCTTCGGGACCCGAGGCGAGCAGTACTTC.

The chain uses TRBV14 and TRBJ2-7; no clear D. The V and J ends lost 4 bases and 5 bases respectively, with 24 bases between them. The CDR3 is 17 amino acids. Germline CDR1 reads SGHDN; CDR2 reads FVKESK. As DNA, the CDR3 is TGTGCCAGCAGCCGCGAAGCTTTTCGCAGCCGTCAAGACGAGCAGTACTTC. Amino acids: CASSREAFRSRQDEQYF.

This clone was recorded once. The gene calls are TRBV6-1 and TRBJ1-5; tentative D call: TRBD1 (6 bases). Trimming took off 7 bases at V and 0 bases at J, with 10 bases between the two ends. The CDR3 length is 14 residues. CDR1 is MNHNS, CDR2 SASEGT, per germline. The CDR3 reads CASKDRYSNQPQHF. Written as DNA, the CDR3 is TGTGCCAGCAAGGACAGATATAGCAATCAGCCCCAGCATTTT.

The chain joins TRBV30 to TRBJ2-3; 7 bases are shared with TRBD1. V shed 1 base and J 0 bases; nucleotides not matched to a gene: 4. Per the germline V gene, CDR1 is GTSNPN and CDR2 is SVGIG (reference sequence). This CDR3 has 15 amino acids. The CDR3 sequence is CAWSEQGLSTDTQYF. In nucleotides, the CDR3 is TGTGCCTGGAGTGAACAGGGGCTAAGCACAGATACGCAGTATTTT.

This rearrangement joins TRBV6-1 to TRBJ2-1; 7 nucleotides match TRBD2. The CDR3 has 15 residues. The germline gives CDR1 MNHNS, CDR2 SASEGT. V shed 6 bases, J shed 8 bases, and the junction held 13 bases outside the gene matches. CDR3 sequence (DNA): TGTGCCAGCAGGGAGATAGCGGGTCTGTGGGATGAGCAGTTCTTC. Translated, it gives CASREIAGLWDEQFF.

V and J are TRBV5-8 and TRBJ1-6; 9 nucleotides match TRBD1. V dropped 5 bases and J dropped 8; count of bases not matched to a gene: 5. Per the germline V gene, CDR1 is SGHTS and CDR2 is YDEGEE. This CDR3 is built from 14 residues. The CDR3 DNA follows: TGTGCCAGCAGTAAGGGACAGGGTGATTCACCCCTCCACTTT. Its translation is CASSKGQGDSPLHF. The full variable domain, rest sourced from reference TRBV5-8 and TRBJ1-6, is EAGVTQSPTHLIKTRGQQATLRCSPISGHTSVYWYQQALGLGLQFLLWYDEGEERNRGNFPPRFSGRQFPNYSSELNVNALELEDSALYLCASSKGQGDSPLHFGNGTRLTVT.

This sequence joins TRBV5-1 and TRBJ1-1; the D gene is possibly TRBD1 (5 bases). CDR3 size: 13 residues. Trimming shortened V by 0 bases and J by 4 bases, and 7 bases separated the two germline ends. Germline V CDR1 and CDR2: SGHRS, YFSETQ. CDR3 region: CASSLEGSTEAFF. The DNA for the CDR3 is TGCGCCAGCAGCTTGGAGGGGAGCACTGAAGCTTTCTTT.

This clone was detected a few times. The rearrangement joins TRBV19 to TRBJ2-2; D remains unclear. Germline CDR1 LNHDA, CDR2 SQIVND (reference sequence). CDR3 length equals 14 residues. Trimming removed 2 bases at V and 5 bases at J, with 9 bases between. The chain's CDR3 is CASSITGRTGELFF. In DNA form, the CDR3 reads TGTGCCAGTAGTATAACCGGTCGTACCGGGGAGCTGTTTTTT.

The chain couples TRBV29-1 to TRBJ2-2; D is possibly TRBD2 (6 bases). The CDR3 has 12 residues. Trimming cost V 4 bases and J 6 bases, with 9 bases left between them. Germline-derived CDR1 and CDR2 are SQVTM and ANQGSEA. CDR3 in DNA: TGCAGCGTTGTATGGGGGGCCGGGGAGCTGTTTTTT. It encodes CSVVWGAGELFF.

J is TRBJ1-1 and V is TRBV7-6; D not resolved. CDR1 and CDR2 (germline): SGHVS, FNYEAQ. This CDR3 has 13 residues. V lost 4 bases to trimming and J lost 3 bases, with 9 bases between them. DNA of the CDR3: TGTGCCAGCAGCTCCCAAAGTTACACTGAAGCTTTCTTT. Its translation: CASSSQSYTEAFF.